The clone carrying this TCR beta chain was counted between two and nine times. Antigen specificity is unknown. This record belongs to a study of CD8 T cells in ankylosing spondylitis. Study-wide results and caveats: Disease-associated clonotypes exhibited CD8+ identity and were relatively infrequent in peripheral blood. There was a TCR beta motif, made of several highly homologous variants, that appeared characteristic of ankylosing spondylitis blood. Earlier studies detected some motif variants in reactive arthritis synovial fluid and blood. Disease-linked clones reportedly showed significant enrichment in matched ankylosing spondylitis synovial fluid.

TCRdb re-called the 5' RACE reads with MiXCR, one entry per CDR3 protein. The repertoire holds 350,000 to 550,000 distinct CDR3 sequences, with 26% as singletons. This CDR3 is built from 15 residues. Germline V lookup: CDR1 SGHRS, CDR2 YFSETQ. J was trimmed by 5 bases and V by 4 bases; bases with no gene match: 11. The sequenced material came from blood, either unsorted or a sorted T cell fraction (not recorded which). This chain links TRBV5-1 with TRBJ2-5; 7 nucleotides agree with TRBD1. The TCR sequence derives from a male donor with ankylosing spondylitis. The CDR3 nucleotides read TGCGCCAGCAGCCACCGACAGGGATCACAGGAGACCCAGTACTTC. This sequence encodes CASSHRQGSQETQYF.